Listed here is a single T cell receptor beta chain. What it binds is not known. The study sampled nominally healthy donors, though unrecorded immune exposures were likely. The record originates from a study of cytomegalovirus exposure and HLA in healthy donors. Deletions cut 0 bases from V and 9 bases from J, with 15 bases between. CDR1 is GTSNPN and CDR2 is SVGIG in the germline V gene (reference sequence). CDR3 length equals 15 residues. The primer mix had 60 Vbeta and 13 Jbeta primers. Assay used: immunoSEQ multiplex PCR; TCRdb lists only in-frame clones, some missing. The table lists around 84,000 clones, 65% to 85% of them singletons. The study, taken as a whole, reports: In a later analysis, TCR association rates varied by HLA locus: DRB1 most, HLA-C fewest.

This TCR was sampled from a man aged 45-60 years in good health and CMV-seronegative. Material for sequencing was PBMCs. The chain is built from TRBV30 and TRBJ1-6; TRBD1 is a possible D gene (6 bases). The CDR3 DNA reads TGTGCCTGGAGTGTATTTGGTACAGGGCTTTCACCCCTCCACTTT. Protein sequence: CAWSVFGTGLSPLHF.